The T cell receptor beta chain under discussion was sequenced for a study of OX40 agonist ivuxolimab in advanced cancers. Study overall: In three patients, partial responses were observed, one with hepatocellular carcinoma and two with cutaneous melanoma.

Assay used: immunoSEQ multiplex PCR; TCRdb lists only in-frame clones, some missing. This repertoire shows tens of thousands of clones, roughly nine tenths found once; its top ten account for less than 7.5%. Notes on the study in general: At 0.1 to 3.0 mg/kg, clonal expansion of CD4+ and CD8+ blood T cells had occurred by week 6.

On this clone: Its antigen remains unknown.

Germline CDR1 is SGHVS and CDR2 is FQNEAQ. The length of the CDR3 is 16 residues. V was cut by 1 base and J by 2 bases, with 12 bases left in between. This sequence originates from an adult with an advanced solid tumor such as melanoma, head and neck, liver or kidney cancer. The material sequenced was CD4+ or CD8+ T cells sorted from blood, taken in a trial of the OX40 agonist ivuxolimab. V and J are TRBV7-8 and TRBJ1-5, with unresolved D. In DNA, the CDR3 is TGTGCCAGCAGCTTAGAATTCAGACCCGGCAATCAGCCCCAGCATTTT. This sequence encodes CASSLEFRPGNQPQHF.